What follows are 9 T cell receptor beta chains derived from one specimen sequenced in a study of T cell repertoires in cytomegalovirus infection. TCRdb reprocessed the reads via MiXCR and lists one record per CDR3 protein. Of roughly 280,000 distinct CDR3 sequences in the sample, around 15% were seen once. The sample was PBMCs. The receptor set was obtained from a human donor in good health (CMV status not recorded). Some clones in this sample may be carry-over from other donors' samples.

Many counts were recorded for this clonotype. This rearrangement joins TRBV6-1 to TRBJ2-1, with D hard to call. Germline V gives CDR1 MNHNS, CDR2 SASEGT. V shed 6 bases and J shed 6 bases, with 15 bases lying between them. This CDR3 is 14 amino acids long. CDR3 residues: CASRVKTLPNEQFF. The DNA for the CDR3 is TGTGCCAGCAGAGTAAAAACACTGCCCAATGAGCAGTTCTTC.

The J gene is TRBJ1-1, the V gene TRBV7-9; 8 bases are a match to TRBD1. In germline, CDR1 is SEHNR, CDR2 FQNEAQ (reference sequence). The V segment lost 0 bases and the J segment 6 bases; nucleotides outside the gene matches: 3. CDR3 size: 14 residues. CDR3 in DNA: TGTGCCAGCAGCTTAGCCGGACAGGGTGCTGAAGCTTTCTTT. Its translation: CASSLAGQGAEAFF.

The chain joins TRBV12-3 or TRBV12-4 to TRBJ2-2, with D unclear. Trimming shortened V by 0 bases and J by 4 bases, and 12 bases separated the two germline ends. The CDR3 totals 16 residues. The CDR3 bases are TGTGCCAGCAGTTTAGCGGGGTTGCAGGTCACCGGGGAGCTGTTTTTT. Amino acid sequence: CASSLAGLQVTGELFF.

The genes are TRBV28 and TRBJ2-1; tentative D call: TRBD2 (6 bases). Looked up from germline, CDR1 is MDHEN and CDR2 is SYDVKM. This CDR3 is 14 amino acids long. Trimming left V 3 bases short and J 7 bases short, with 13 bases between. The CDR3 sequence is CASSFRGRGNEQFF. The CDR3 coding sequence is TGTGCCAGCAGTTTCCGGGGGAGAGGGAATGAGCAGTTCTTC.

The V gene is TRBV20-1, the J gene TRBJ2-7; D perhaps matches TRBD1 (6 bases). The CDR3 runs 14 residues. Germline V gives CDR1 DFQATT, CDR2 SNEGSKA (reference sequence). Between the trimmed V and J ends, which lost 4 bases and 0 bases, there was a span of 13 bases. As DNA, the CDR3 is TGCAGTGCTACTAGACAGGTCTTCTCCTACGAGCAGTACTTC. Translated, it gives CSATRQVFSYEQYF.

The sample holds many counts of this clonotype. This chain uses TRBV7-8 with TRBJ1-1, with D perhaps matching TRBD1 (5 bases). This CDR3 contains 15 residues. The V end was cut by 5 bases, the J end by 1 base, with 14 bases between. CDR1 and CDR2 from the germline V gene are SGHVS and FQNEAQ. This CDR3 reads CASSHVGGANTEAFF. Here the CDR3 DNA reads TGTGCCAGCAGCCATGTGGGGGGAGCGAACACTGAAGCTTTCTTT. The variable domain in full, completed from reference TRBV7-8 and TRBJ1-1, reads GAGVSQSPRYKVAKRGQDVALRCDPISGHVSLFWYQQALGQGPEFLTYFQNEAQLDKSGLPSDRFFAERPEGSVSTLKIQRTQQEDSAVYLCASSHVGGANTEAFFGQGTRLTVV.

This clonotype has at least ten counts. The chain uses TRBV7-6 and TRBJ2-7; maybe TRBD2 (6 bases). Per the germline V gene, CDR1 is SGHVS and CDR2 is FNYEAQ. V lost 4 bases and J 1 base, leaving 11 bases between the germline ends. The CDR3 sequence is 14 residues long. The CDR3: CASSWRDQSYEQYF. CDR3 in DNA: TGTGCCAGCAGCTGGCGGGACCAATCCTACGAGCAGTACTTC.

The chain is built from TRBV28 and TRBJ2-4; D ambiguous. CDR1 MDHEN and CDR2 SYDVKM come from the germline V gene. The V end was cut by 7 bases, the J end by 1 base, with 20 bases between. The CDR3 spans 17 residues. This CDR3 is CASTALATLRAKNIQYF. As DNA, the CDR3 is TGTGCCAGCACCGCTCTGGCCACATTGAGGGCCAAAAACATTCAGTACTTC.

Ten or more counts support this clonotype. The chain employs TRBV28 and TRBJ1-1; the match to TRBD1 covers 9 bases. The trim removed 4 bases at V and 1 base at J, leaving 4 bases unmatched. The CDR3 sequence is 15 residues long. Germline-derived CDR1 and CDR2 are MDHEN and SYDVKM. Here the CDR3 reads CASSWGQGWNTEAFF. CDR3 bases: TGTGCCAGCAGTTGGGGACAGGGCTGGAACACTGAAGCTTTCTTT.